Detailed here is one T cell receptor beta chain. The CDR3 covers 15 residues. V was clipped by 7 bases and J by 0 bases; unmatched bases: 7. CDR1 LNHDA and CDR2 SQIVND come from the germline V gene (reference sequence). This sample is part of a study of blood T cell repertoires in COVID-19. Study at large: There were acute and convalescent COVID-19 samples, and they came from the United States, Italy and Spain. From T cells, B-cell-depleted T cells, or PBMCs came the material, which was cDNA or gDNA.

The table came from immunoSEQ multiplex PCR; TCRdb's copy has only in-frame clones and leaves some out. Here the sample spans about 230,000 clones, 81% being singletons. This clonotype was sampled from a woman of 80 years or more with acute or convalescent COVID-19. The chain uses TRBV19 and TRBJ1-2, with 8 positions matching TRBD1. The sequencing sample was made of peripheral blood. CDR3 coding DNA: TGTGCCAGTATGGCCTGGACAGGGACTAACTATGGCTACACCTTC. Protein sequence: CASMAWTGTNYGYTF.